These 32 T cell receptor beta chains were sequenced from one sample in a study of blood T cell repertoires in COVID-19. The repertoire was sequenced with immunoSEQ multiplex PCR; TCRdb's copy has only in-frame clones and lacks some. The sample yields about 230,000 clones, roughly 84% seen once. Sequencing was done on a sample of peripheral blood. The receptor source for this set is a woman between 45 and 60 years old with acute or convalescent COVID-19.

The chain carries TRBV28 and TRBJ2-1, with D possibly TRBD1 on 6 matching bases. With 4 bases removed from V and 0 bases from J, the gap between germline ends came to 10 bases. The CDR3 totals 15 residues. Germline CDR1 reads MDHEN; CDR2 reads SYDVKM. CDR3 amino acids: CASSWDTGSYNEQFF. CDR3 nucleotides: TGTGCCAGCAGTTGGGACACCGGCTCCTACAATGAGCAGTTCTTC.

The chain employs TRBV3-1 (or the pseudogene TRBV3-2) and TRBJ2-5; tentative D call: TRBD1 (6 bases). Germline CDR1 is LGHDT and CDR2 is YNNKEL (reference sequence). The CDR3 consists of 17 residues. The V end was cut by 2 bases, the J end by 2 bases, with 18 bases between. The CDR3: CASSQMGAGQPQETQYF. The DNA of the CDR3 is TGTGCCAGCAGCCAAATGGGGGCTGGACAGCCGCAAGAGACCCAGTACTTC.

The V call is TRBV24-1, the J call TRBJ1-2; no definite D call. Germline assignment: CDR1 KGHDR and CDR2 SFDVKD. V was cut by 10 bases and J by 2 bases, with 13 bases left in between. The CDR3 is made up of 13 amino acids. The CDR3 coding sequence is TGTGCCACGAGAGATCGGGTGAACTATGGCTACACCTTC. Translated: CATRDRVNYGYTF.

V usage is TRBV28 and J usage is TRBJ1-2; possibly TRBD1 for D (6 bases). Trimming removed 6 bases at V and 8 bases at J, with 16 bases between. This CDR3 has 13 amino acids. Looked up from germline, CDR1 is MDHEN and CDR2 is SYDVKM. The CDR3 DNA is TGTGCCAGCAGGACAGGCAGTAACGGGGGCTACACCTTC. It specifies CASRTGSNGGYTF.

J is TRBJ2-3 and V is TRBV24-1; 14 bases fit TRBD2. Germline trimming cut 4 bases from V and 1 base from J; bases unmatched to any gene: 3. Germline V CDR1 and CDR2: KGHDR, SFDVKD. This CDR3 has 17 residues. CDR3 protein: CATSDMGLAGGTDTQYF. The CDR3 bases are TGTGCCACCAGTGACATGGGACTAGCGGGGGGCACAGATACGCAGTATTTT.

This chain links TRBV11-1 with TRBJ1-1; D may be TRBD1 (6 bases). Germline assignment: CDR1 SGHAT and CDR2 FQDESV (reference sequence). The germline V and J ends were trimmed by 6 bases and 1 base, with 9 bases remaining between them. This CDR3 is 13 amino acids long. CDR3 DNA sequence: TGTGCCAGCAGTCAGGACAGGAACACTGAAGCTTTCTTT. Protein product: CASSQDRNTEAFF. Together with reference TRBV11-1 and TRBJ1-1, the CDR3 gives the full variable domain: EAEVAQSPRYKITEKSQAVAFWCDPISGHATLYWYRQILGQGPELLVQFQDESVVDDSQLPKDRFSAERLKGVDSTLKIQPAELGDSAMYLCASSQDRNTEAFFGQGTRLTVV.

The J gene is TRBJ1-1, the V gene TRBV5-4; TRBD1 agrees at 7 bases. The ends lost 4 bases at V and 1 base at J; junction bases unmatched: 4. CDR1 SGHNT and CDR2 YYREEE come from the germline V gene (reference sequence). The CDR3 spans 14 residues. The CDR3: CASSIRQGNTEAFF. In DNA form, the CDR3 reads TGTGCCAGCAGCATCCGACAGGGGAACACTGAAGCTTTCTTT.

The chain combines TRBV5-5 with TRBJ1-4; 7 nucleotides match TRBD1. The CDR3 is made up of 13 amino acids. The germline V gene encodes CDR1 SGHKS and CDR2 YYEKEE (reference sequence). Germline trimming cut 2 bases from V and 6 bases from J; bases unmatched to any gene: 1. The DNA for the CDR3 is TGTGCCAGCAGCTTCGGACAGGATGAAAAACTGTTTTTT. It encodes CASSFGQDEKLFF.

This clone showed up just once. The rearrangement uses TRBV2 and TRBJ2-3, with TRBD1 identical over 7 bases. The trim removed 2 bases at V and 4 bases at J, leaving 6 bases unmatched. Germline CDR1 reads SNHLY; CDR2 reads FYNNEI. The CDR3 spans 15 residues. The CDR3 loop reads CASSETRTGSDTQYF. CDR3 nucleotide sequence: TGTGCCAGCAGTGAAACCCGGACAGGCTCAGATACGCAGTATTTT.

The rearrangement links TRBV27 to TRBJ2-7; 8 bases fit TRBD2. The CDR3 contains 15 residues. The ends lost 0 bases at V and 2 bases at J; junction bases unmatched: 3. The germline V gene encodes CDR1 MNHEY and CDR2 SMNVEV (reference sequence). The CDR3 DNA reads TGTGCCAGCAGTTTATCCCAGCGGGAGACCTACGAGCAGTACTTC. The encoded protein is CASSLSQRETYEQYF.

This clone was seen once. The V gene is TRBV7-2, the J gene TRBJ1-5, with 8 nucleotides matching TRBD1. V was clipped by 5 bases and J by 6 bases; unmatched bases: 12. From germline, CDR1 is SGHTA and CDR2 FQGNSA. The CDR3 covers 16 residues. This CDR3 is CASSIADRVVGQPQHF. Written as DNA, the CDR3 is TGTGCCAGCAGCATTGCGGACAGGGTCGTTGGTCAGCCCCAGCATTTT.

This chain joins TRBV2 and TRBJ2-5, with 7 bases aligning to TRBD2. The V and J ends lost 6 bases and 2 bases, in that order; junction bases with no gene match: 3. Germline CDR1 SNHLY, CDR2 FYNNEI. The length of the CDR3 is 13 residues. The CDR3 nucleotides read TGTGCCAGCAGGCGGGACTATCAAGAGACCCAGTACTTC. Amino acid sequence: CASRRDYQETQYF.

The chain uses TRBV5-1 and TRBJ1-1; perhaps TRBD1 as D (6 bases). Trimming took 1 base from V and 4 from J, leaving 20 bases between them. Germline lookup yields CDR1 SGHRS and CDR2 YFSETQ. This CDR3 spans 17 amino acids. CDR3 sequence (DNA): TGCGCCAGCAGCTTGAGACCCCTAGGGGGACGAGGCACTGAAGCTTTCTTT. Protein sequence: CASSLRPLGGRGTEAFF.

This clone was counted once. V usage is TRBV27 and J usage is TRBJ2-1; unclear D gene. The CDR3 has 11 residues. Trimming took 5 bases from V and 4 from J, leaving 3 bases between them. The germline gives CDR1 MNHEY, CDR2 SMNVEV (reference sequence). DNA of the CDR3: TGTGCCAGCAGTACATACAATGAGCAGTTCTTC. This encodes CASSTYNEQFF.

The chain recombines TRBV5-6 with TRBJ2-3; 7 bases match TRBD1. Germline CDR1 SGHDT, CDR2 YYEEEE. The CDR3 sequence is 16 residues long. The trim removed 4 bases at V and 0 bases at J, leaving 8 bases unmatched. In DNA, the CDR3 is TGTGCCAGCAGCATCGCCCGACAGGGAAGCACAGATACGCAGTATTTT. It translates to CASSIARQGSTDTQYF. Supplemented by reference TRBV5-6 and TRBJ2-3, the full variable domain reads DAGVTQSPTHLIKTRGQQVTLRCSPKSGHDTVSWYQQALGQGPQFIFQYYEEEERQRGNFPDRFSGHQFPNYSSELNVNALLLGDSALYLCASSIARQGSTDTQYFGPGTRLTVL.

The V call is TRBV30, the J call TRBJ2-7, with 11 bases fitting TRBD2. The CDR3 runs to 14 residues. Unmatched junction bases numbered 7, after V lost 2 bases and J lost 7 bases. Germline-derived CDR1 and CDR2 are GTSNPN and SVGIG (reference sequence). Here the CDR3 reads CAWSIAGGPREQYF. In DNA form, the CDR3 reads TGTGCCTGGAGTATAGCGGGAGGGCCTCGTGAGCAGTACTTC. Variable domain in full (rest from reference TRBV30 and TRBJ2-7): SQTIHQWPATLVQPVGSPLSLECTVEGTSNPNLYWYRQAAGRGLQLLFYSVGIGQISSEVPQNLSASRPQDRQFILSSKKLLLSDSGFYLCAWSIAGGPREQYFGPGTRLTVT.

Only one count was recorded for this clone. This sequence joins TRBV28 and TRBJ2-2, with 8 nucleotides matching TRBD2. The CDR3 consists of 13 residues. V gave up 7 bases and J gave up 6 bases; unmatched junction bases: 4. Germline lookup yields CDR1 MDHEN and CDR2 SYDVKM. The CDR3 loop is CASTDGGAGELFF. CDR3 nucleotide sequence: TGTGCCAGCACTGACGGGGGGGCCGGGGAGCTGTTTTTT.

This clone appeared once. J is TRBJ2-3 and V is TRBV28; 10 positions match TRBD1. CDR3 length: 15 residues. The germline V gene has CDR1 MDHEN and CDR2 SYDVKM. Losses at the gene ends were 1 base for V and 4 bases for J; bases not matched to a gene: 2. CDR3: CASSLLGQGSDTQYF. The CDR3 region has the DNA TGTGCCAGCAGTTTATTGGGACAGGGGTCAGATACGCAGTATTTT.

The chain uses TRBV4-1 and TRBJ2-1; the D is unclear. V lost 3 bases and J lost 8, with 17 bases in between. CDR1 is MGHRA and CDR2 is YSYEKL in the germline V gene. There are 15 residues in the CDR3. In nucleotides, the CDR3 is TGCGCCAGCAGCCAGCCTTTCACCGATGGCTATGAGCAGTTCTTC. Its protein product is CASSQPFTDGYEQFF.

The V call is TRBV20-1, the J call TRBJ2-7; unclear D gene. Looked up from germline, CDR1 is DFQATT and CDR2 is SNEGSKA (reference sequence). This CDR3 spans 13 amino acids. Trimming took 3 bases from V and 4 from J, leaving 13 bases between them. This chain's CDR3 is CSASLENTYEQYF. The CDR3 region has the DNA TGCAGTGCTAGTTTGGAGAACACTTACGAGCAGTACTTC.

V usage is TRBV19 and J usage is TRBJ2-1; 8 nucleotides line up with TRBD2. V was clipped by 4 bases and J by 9 bases; unmatched bases: 14. The CDR3 has 16 residues. Germline CDR1 LNHDA, CDR2 SQIVND (reference sequence). The CDR3 coding sequence is TGTGCCAGTAGTACCAGGCTCGTCAGCGGGAGTACTGAGCAGTTCTTC. Protein: CASSTRLVSGSTEQFF.

The sample holds one count of this clone. The J gene is TRBJ2-7, the V gene TRBV4-2, with TRBD1 matching 8 bases. V shed 1 base, J shed 5 bases, and the junction held 4 bases outside the gene matches. Germline lookup yields CDR1 LGHNA and CDR2 YNFKEQ. The CDR3 covers 14 residues. Here the CDR3 reads CASSQADRDHEQYF. CDR3 nucleotide sequence: TGTGCCAGCAGCCAAGCGGACAGGGACCACGAGCAGTACTTC.

CDR3 in DNA: TGCGCCAGCAGCTTTATGGACATCTCGAACACTGAAGCTTTCTTT. It specifies CASSFMDISNTEAFF. The chain joins TRBV5-1 to TRBJ1-1, with D perhaps matching TRBD1 (5 bases). CDR1 SGHRS and CDR2 YFSETQ come from the germline V gene. The CDR3 spans 15 residues. The V end lost 2 bases, the J end lost 1 base, and 12 bases lay between the germline ends.

The chain has TRBV7-2 and TRBJ2-5; a possible D gene is TRBD2 (7 bases). V shed 4 bases and J shed 4 bases, with 16 bases lying between them. Germline CDR1 is SGHTA and CDR2 is FQGNSA. The CDR3 totals 15 residues. The CDR3 region is CASSSLGGEVETQYF. The CDR3 region has the DNA TGTGCCAGCAGCTCACTAGGGGGGGAGGTAGAGACCCAGTACTTC.

This clone has just a few counts. The rearrangement joins TRBV28 to TRBJ2-5, with 9 bases fitting TRBD2. The CDR3 spans 15 residues. Germline CDR1 and CDR2: MDHEN and SYDVKM. Germline trimming cut 11 bases from V and 5 bases from J; bases unmatched to any gene: 15. Here the CDR3 DNA reads TGTGCCGGATCCCCTTTGAGCGGGGGGCGTGAGACCCAGTACTTC. Its protein product is CAGSPLSGGRETQYF.

This clone appeared a few times. The chain joins TRBV5-1 to TRBJ1-2, with 7 nucleotides matching TRBD1. Germline V gene data show CDR1 as SGHRS and CDR2 as YFSETQ. The CDR3 has 16 amino acids. Germline trimming cut 5 bases from V and 4 bases from J; bases unmatched to any gene: 14. This CDR3 is CASSRSTGDRSYGYTF. The DNA of the CDR3 is TGCGCCAGCAGTCGCTCAACGGGGGACAGAAGCTATGGCTACACCTTC.

The V call is TRBV19, the J call TRBJ1-6; 9 nucleotides match TRBD1. This CDR3 contains 15 residues. V was clipped by 6 bases and J by 10 bases; unmatched bases: 10. CDR1 is LNHDA and CDR2 is SQIVND in the germline V gene (reference sequence). DNA for the CDR3: TGTGCCAGTAGCAACGCTCGGACAGGGGACTCACCCCTCCACTTT. This encodes CASSNARTGDSPLHF.

The chain recombines TRBV12-3 or TRBV12-4 with TRBJ1-2; D gene unclear. V lost 6 bases and J 1 base, leaving 9 bases between the germline ends. The CDR3 spans 13 residues. The CDR3 protein is CASRGGVNYGYTF. CDR3 in DNA: TGTGCCAGCAGGGGCGGGGTTAACTATGGCTACACCTTC.

The V call is TRBV3-1 (or the pseudogene TRBV3-2), the J call TRBJ1-2; D might be TRBD1 (6 bases). The CDR3 sequence is 14 residues long. Germline loops: CDR1 LGHDT, CDR2 YNNKEL (reference sequence). The V and J ends lost 4 bases and 0 bases respectively, with 9 bases between them. The CDR3 nucleotides read TGTGCCAGCAGCCCGACAGGTCCTAACTATGGCTACACCTTC. Translating it yields CASSPTGPNYGYTF.

V gene TRBV2 combines with J gene TRBJ1-2; no firm D call. Germline V gene lookup returns CDR1 SNHLY and CDR2 FYNNEI. The length of the CDR3 is 13 residues. The V gene lost 4 bases and the J gene lost 4 bases, with 10 bases spanning the gap. The DNA of the CDR3 is TGTGCCAGCAGTGCTGCGGGGAGCTATGGCTACACCTTC. Residues: CASSAAGSYGYTF.

The chain employs TRBV19 and TRBJ2-1; 7 bases line up with TRBD1. This CDR3 comprises 15 residues. The germline V gene has CDR1 LNHDA and CDR2 SQIVND (reference sequence). The J segment lost 0 bases and the V segment lost 6 bases, leaving 5 bases of the junction unmatched. This CDR3 is CASRREGASYNEQFF. The CDR3 DNA reads TGTGCCAGTAGACGCGAGGGGGCCTCCTACAATGAGCAGTTCTTC.

The CDR3: CASSPGADREKLFF. The CDR3 coding sequence is TGTGCCAGCTCACCAGGGGCAGACCGCGAAAAACTGTTTTTT. V gene TRBV18 combines with J gene TRBJ1-4; tentatively, D is TRBD1 (5 bases). V lost 2 bases, J lost 8 bases, and 12 bases lay in between. The germline CDR1 and CDR2 sequences are KGHSH and LQKENI. The CDR3 consists of 14 residues. The variable domain in full, completed from reference TRBV18 and TRBJ1-4, reads NAGVMQNPRHLVRRRGQEARLRCSPMKGHSHVYWYRQLPEEGLKFMVYLQKENIIDESGMPKERFSAEFPKEGPSILRIQQVVRGDSAAYFCASSPGADREKLFFGSGTQLSVL.